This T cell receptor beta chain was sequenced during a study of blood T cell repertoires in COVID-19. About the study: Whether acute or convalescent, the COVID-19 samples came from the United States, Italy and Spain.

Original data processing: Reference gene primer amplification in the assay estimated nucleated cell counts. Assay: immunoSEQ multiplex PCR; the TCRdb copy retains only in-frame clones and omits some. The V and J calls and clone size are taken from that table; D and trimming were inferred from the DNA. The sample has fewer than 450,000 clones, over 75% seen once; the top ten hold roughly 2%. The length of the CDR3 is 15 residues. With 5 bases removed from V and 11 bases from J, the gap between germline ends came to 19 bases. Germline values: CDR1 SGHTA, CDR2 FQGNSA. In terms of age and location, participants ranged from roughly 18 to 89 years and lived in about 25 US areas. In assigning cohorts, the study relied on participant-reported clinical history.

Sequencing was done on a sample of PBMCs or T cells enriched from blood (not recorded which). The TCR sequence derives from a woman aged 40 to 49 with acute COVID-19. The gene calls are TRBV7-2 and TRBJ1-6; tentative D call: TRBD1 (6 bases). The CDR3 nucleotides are TGTGCCAGCAGCCTCCTCCAGGGGAGTGTGGCACCCCTCCACTTT. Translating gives CASSLLQGSVAPLHF. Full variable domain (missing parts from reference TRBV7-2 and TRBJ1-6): GAGVSQSPSNKVTEKGKDVELRCDPISGHTALYWYRQSLGQGLEFLIYFQGNSAPDKSGLPSDRFSAERTGGSVSTLTIQRTQQEDSAVYLCASSLLQGSVAPLHFGNGTRLTVT.